This entry is about one TCR beta chain. Its target antigen remains unknown. Per-base qualities were not stored, and no clone one base away is much larger. The CDR3 sequence holds 16 residues, the cysteine and phenylalanine included. Of the read, only the CDR3 DNA is kept; its 48 bases are in frame from base 1. The germline V gene gives CDR1 as SGHAT and CDR2 as FQNNGV. Trimming accounts for 5 bases at V and 7 bases at J, while the number of junction bases matched to no gene is 16. The receptor library was made with the immunoSEQ multiplex PCR assay. A mixture of 60 forward primers for TCR Vbeta segments and 13 reverse primers for TCR Jbeta segments was used in the multiplex PCR. A multiplex PCR assay on genomic DNA amplified the CDR3 region of rearranged TCR beta genes. On the Illumina HiSeq System, the amplified TCR beta libraries were sequenced as 87-base-pair reads. The original pipeline was this. Across the roughly 670 repertoires, a later analysis counted about 81 million unique TCR beta chains, around 11 million of which were shared by at least two donors. To remove PCR and sequencing errors, raw reads were error-corrected and collapsed into unique sequences using a nearest-neighbor algorithm that merged closely related sequences. CDR3 sequences were aligned to IMGT reference sequences to assign V, D and J gene segments. For a sequence to be retained, at least a six-nucleotide match to both a V gene segment and a J gene segment was required. Rearrangements were called productive when the CDR3 lacked stop codons and stayed in frame with V and J; all others were non-productive. Following IMGT convention, CDR3 was defined as the stretch from the second conserved V-encoded cysteine up to the conserved J-encoded phenylalanine. The earlier analysis of fewer than 750 of the donors excluded sequences that lacked an unambiguous match to a single V gene segment. In an earlier analysis of around 590 of the donors, a V segment was called functional when productive rearrangements were above 56.7%, and segregating when the standard deviation between donors exceeded 5%. A statistical classification framework was built for diagnosing cytomegalovirus status from the catalog of TCR beta chain sequences. A later analysis assigned V and J genes by comparing TCR nucleotide sequences with IMGT/GENE-DB human TR gene sequences. Using the TCRdist pipeline, a later analysis assigned CDR3 sequences along with most-parsimonious VDJ recombination scenarios. In a later analysis, every TCR beta chain was defined by the combination of its CDR3 amino acid sequence and its V-gene family, and reads without a unique V-gene family were dropped. A later analysis removed 500 to 650 highly shared, low-generation-probability nucleotide sequences to deal with suspected cross-contamination and a sequencing artifact. In a later analysis, a clonal expansion index was calculated for each public chain from normalized within-repertoire ranks of inferred template counts. In a later analysis, generation probabilities were computed with a VDJ recombination model fitted to out-of-frame rearrangements, and the resulting probabilities were checked against IGoR. In a later analysis, TCR-TCR, TCR-HLA and TCR-CMV co-occurrence was scored with hypergeometric tests, and a repertoire-size bias correction was applied to TCR pairs. To estimate false discovery rates, a later analysis permuted the HLA or CMV assignments 20 times. In a later analysis, co-occurring TCRs were grouped using DBSCAN, and TCRdist sequence similarity was added for clustering within HLA-allele-positive subsets. Co-occurrence clustering excluded repertoires with fewer than 30,000 or more than 120,000 public chains, plus five with anomalous nucleotide sharing. This immuneACCESS table, as held by TCRdb, lists in-frame sequences with V and J called but not all clones. Of the missing ones, under half trace to an unresolved V gene in checked studies; the others have no known cause. That table gives V, J and clone size, and the DNA gave D and trimming. Counted in this sample were around 70,000 clones; about two thirds of them appeared once. 12% of the sample is in the top ten clones.

In total, 500 to 700 healthy bone marrow donors made up the cohort. At the time of sampling, every cohort member was nominally healthy, though immune exposures that went unrecorded were likely present. The donor was CMV seropositive and belonged to the group of 250 to 300 seropositive cohort members. Every donor gave a peripheral blood sample, and the peripheral blood mononuclear cells from that sample were used for TCR beta sequencing. The Qiagen DNeasy Blood Extraction Kit was used to extract genomic DNA from the blood cell samples. The sample comes from a study of cytomegalovirus exposure and HLA in healthy donors (dated by TCRdb to the late 2010s). Study-wide context: In an earlier analysis of 550 to 750 of the donors, 250 to 300 Gb of sequence data and 90 million to 120 million unique TCR beta sequences from approximately 180 million T cells were reported. An early release that covered around 590 HLA-typed donors contained around 300 gigabases of sequencing data and 75 million to 100 million unique TCR sequences. Among the roughly 410 genotyped donors, more than 70% belonged to the genetic ancestry cluster associated with self-reported Caucasian donors. The study aimed to test whether cataloging public T cell receptors could reveal signatures of past pathogen exposure. The T cell repertoires of about 700 subjects were profiled by immunosequencing and related to cytomegalovirus serostatus. Besides the first cohort of around 670 subjects, a separate validation cohort made up of over a hundred different subjects was used. High-throughput TCR immunosequencing, statistical association of individual TCRs with disease status, and machine learning were combined to predict cytomegalovirus infection status. In a later analysis, previously published TCR beta repertoires from 666 donors were re-analyzed and high-resolution HLA genotyping was added so that TCR occurrence patterns could be studied. Rather than using new phenotypic data, the later analysis identified candidate immune exposures from TCR beta sequences and from how often those sequences occurred across donors. An earlier analysis of several hundred of the donors applied high-throughput TCR beta sequencing to assess whether each TCR beta V gene segment acted as functional or pseudogenic. Donor age, sex, ethnicity and CMV serostatus were collected together with the repertoire data. A later genetic analysis used genome-wide SNP genotypes for about 65% of the 666 donors, treating that subset as a discovery cohort. All discovery cohort repertoires had been generated using a single sequencing platform. HLA typing included class I and class II loci at four-digit resolution. The number of typed donors differed by locus: about 620-640 for A, B, C, DRB1 and DQB1; approximately 520 for DQA1; fewer than 610 for DPA1; and some 470 for DPB1. Because of strong linkage in the cohort, roughly five DR-DQ haplotypes were treated as single units for association and clustering. Among about 400 genotyped donors of the cohort, an average of about 220,000 unique TCR beta nucleotide sequences was sequenced per donor, of which approximately 19% were non-productive. Summary of the overall study and its limitations: According to a later analysis, TCR association rates differed among HLA loci, with DRB1 alleles showing the most associated TCRs and HLA-C alleles showing the fewest. In a later genetic analysis, a missense DCLRE1C variant was associated with V-gene and J-gene trimming of TCR beta chains, and the association was replicated in an independent cohort. Because HLA typing was unavailable for some donors at each locus, only the typed subset was used in association tests. Roughly uniform sequencing depth across donors was assumed in presence/absence analyses, although this assumption may not hold. The study gave a list of more than 150 TCR beta chains associated with cytomegalovirus. In vitro tests confirmed that a few of the cytomegalovirus-associated TCR beta chains recognize cytomegalovirus antigens. In this cohort, only TCR beta chains were sequenced, and detectable features were limited by the absence of alpha or paired-chain data. When HLA alleles, especially DR and DQ, strongly co-occurred, attributing TCR associations to individual alleles was difficult. A further reported finding was that TCR beta sequences accurately predicted the HLA-A and HLA-B alleles for most subjects in the first cohort. The authors suggested that the approach could potentially be generalized to other disease states and immunological phenotypes. In a later genetic analysis, fewer N-insertions in productive TCRs were reported among donors in an Asian-associated ancestry cluster than the roughly 700-donor mean. A later analysis reported that several top co-occurrence clusters appeared linked to parvovirus B19, influenza, CMV and Epstein-Barr virus. In an earlier analysis of approximately 590 of the donors, most TCR beta V segments appeared in productive rearrangements about 87% or about 30% of the time, broadly matching IMGT annotations. For the cohort, immune exposure information was limited to CMV serostatus. Compared with equally common non-associated chains, HLA-associated TCR beta chains in a later analysis were more clonally expanded and had lower generation probabilities. The 87-base-pair reads could not distinguish some IMGT-functional V segments, including TRBV6-2 and TRBV6-3, so those segments were excluded. Most TCR sequences were seen in very few donors, while some public TCRs were found in many individuals. A later analysis associated about 16,000 TCR beta sequences with specific HLA alleles at a false discovery rate of 0.05. A cluster of highly shared sequence variants was judged likely to represent a technical artifact of the sequencing pipeline. Linkage disequilibrium might explain the correlated functional status among segregating V segments, but an unknown experimental factor could not be excluded. In a later analysis, most CMV-associated TCR beta chains were found to appear HLA-restricted, with HLA associations seemingly driven largely by CMV exposure. In both the original and validation cohorts, the classifier was reported to diagnose cytomegalovirus status with high specificity and sensitivity. Approximately 18 rarely observed V segments, including chromosome 9 orphons, were excluded from the earlier analysis of approximately 500 of the donors because counts were too low.

This chain joins TRBV11-2 to TRBJ1-1, and 7 junctional nucleotides match TRBD1. This receptor was obtained from a woman aged 35 to 49 in good health and CMV-seropositive. Input material: PBMCs. The CDR3 region has the sequence CASSQPTGAQRSEAFF. The nucleotide sequence is given as TGTGCCAGCAGCCAACCAACAGGGGCCCAACGCAGTGAAGCTTTCTTT.